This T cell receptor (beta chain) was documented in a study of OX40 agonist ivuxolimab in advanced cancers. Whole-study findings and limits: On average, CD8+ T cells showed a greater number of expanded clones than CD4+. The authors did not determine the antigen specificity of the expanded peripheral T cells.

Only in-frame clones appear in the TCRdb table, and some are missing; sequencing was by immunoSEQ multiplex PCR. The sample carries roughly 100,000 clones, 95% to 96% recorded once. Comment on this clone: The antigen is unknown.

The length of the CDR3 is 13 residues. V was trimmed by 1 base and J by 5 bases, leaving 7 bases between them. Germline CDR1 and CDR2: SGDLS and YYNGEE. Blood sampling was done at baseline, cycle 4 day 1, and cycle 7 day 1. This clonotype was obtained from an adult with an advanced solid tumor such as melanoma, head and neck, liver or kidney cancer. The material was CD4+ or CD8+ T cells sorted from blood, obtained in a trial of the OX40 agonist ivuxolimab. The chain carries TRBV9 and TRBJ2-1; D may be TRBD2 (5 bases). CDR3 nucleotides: TGTGCCAGCAGCGTATTAGCGAACAATGAGCAGTTCTTC. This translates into CASSVLANNEQFF.